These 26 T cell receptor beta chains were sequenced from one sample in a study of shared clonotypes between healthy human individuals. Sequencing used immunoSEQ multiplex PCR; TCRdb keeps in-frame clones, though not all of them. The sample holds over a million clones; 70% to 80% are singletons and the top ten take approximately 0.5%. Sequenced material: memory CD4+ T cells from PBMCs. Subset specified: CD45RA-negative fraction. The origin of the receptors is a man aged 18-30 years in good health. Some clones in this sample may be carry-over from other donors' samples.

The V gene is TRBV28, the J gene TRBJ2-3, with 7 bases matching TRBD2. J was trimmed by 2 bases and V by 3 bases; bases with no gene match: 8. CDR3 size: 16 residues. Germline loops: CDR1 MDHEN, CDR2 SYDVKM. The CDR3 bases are TGTGCCAGCAGTTTTTATCGGGGGGTGTTCACAGATACGCAGTATTTT. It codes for CASSFYRGVFTDTQYF.

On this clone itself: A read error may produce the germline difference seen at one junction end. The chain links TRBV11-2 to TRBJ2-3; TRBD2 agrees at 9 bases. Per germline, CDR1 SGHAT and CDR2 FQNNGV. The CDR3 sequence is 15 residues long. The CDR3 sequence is CASTLAGAAVGTQYF. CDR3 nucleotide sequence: TGTGCCAGCACCTTAGCGGGAGCGGCGGTTGGTACGCAGTATTTT.

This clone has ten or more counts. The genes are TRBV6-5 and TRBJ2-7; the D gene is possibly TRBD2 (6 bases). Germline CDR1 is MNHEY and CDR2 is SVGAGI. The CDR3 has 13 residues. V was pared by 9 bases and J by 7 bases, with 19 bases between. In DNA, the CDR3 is TGTGCCAGTCGACAGAACAATCGGGGGGAGCAGTACTTC. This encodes CASRQNNRGEQYF.

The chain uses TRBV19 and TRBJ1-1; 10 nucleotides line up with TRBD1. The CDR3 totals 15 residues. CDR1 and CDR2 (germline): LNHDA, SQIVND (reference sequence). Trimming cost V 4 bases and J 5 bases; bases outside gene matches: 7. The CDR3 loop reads CASSTRQGAWTEAFF. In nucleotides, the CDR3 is TGTGCCAGTAGTACCCGACAGGGGGCATGGACTGAAGCTTTCTTT.

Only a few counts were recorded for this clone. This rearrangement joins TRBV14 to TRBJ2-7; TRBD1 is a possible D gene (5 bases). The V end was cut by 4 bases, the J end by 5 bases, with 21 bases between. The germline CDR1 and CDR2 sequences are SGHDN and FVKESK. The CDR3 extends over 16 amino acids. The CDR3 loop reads CASSPLFRALSHEQYF. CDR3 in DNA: TGTGCCAGCAGCCCCCTCTTCAGGGCTCTTAGCCACGAGCAGTACTTC.

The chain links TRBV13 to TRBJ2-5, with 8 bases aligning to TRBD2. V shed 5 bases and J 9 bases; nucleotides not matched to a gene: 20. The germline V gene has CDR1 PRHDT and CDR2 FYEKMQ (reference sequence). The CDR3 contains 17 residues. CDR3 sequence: CASSPGQKLADRGSQYF. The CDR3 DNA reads TGTGCCAGCAGCCCCGGACAGAAACTAGCGGACCGGGGTTCCCAGTACTTC.

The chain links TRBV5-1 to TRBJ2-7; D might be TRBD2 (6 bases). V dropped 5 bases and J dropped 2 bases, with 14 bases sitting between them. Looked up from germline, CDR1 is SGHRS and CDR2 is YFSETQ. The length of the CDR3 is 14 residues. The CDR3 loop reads CASRAGTDAYEQYF. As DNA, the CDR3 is TGCGCCAGCAGGGCCGGGACTGATGCCTACGAGCAGTACTTC.

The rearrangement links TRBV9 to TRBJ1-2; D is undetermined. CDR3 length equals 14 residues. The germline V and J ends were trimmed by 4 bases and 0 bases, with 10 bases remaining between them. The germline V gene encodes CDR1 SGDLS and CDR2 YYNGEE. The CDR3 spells CASSQLGTNYGYTF. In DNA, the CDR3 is TGTGCCAGCAGCCAGCTGGGGACTAACTATGGCTACACCTTC.

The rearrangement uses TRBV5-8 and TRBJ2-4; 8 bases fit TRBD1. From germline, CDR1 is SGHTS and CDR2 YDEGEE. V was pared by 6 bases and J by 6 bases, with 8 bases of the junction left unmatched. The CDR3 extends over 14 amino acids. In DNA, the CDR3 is TGTGCCAGCAAAGGTCAGGGGGCCGGAAACATTCAGTACTTC. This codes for CASKGQGAGNIQYF.

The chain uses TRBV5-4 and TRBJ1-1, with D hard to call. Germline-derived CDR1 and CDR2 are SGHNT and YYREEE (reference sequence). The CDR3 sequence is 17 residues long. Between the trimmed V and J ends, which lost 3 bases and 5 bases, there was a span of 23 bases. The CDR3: CASSSGLLFPGGTEAFF. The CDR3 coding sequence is TGTGCCAGCAGCTCCGGACTTCTCTTCCCAGGCGGGACTGAAGCTTTCTTT.

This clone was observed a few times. The DNA for the CDR3 is TGTGCCAGCAGCGTCGCCATGGATGGGGAGGCTTTCTTT. Encoded protein: CASSVAMDGEAFF. This sequence joins TRBV9 and TRBJ1-1; no clear D gene. This CDR3 has 13 residues. V was pared by 2 bases and J by 11 bases, with 16 bases between. Germline lookup yields CDR1 SGDLS and CDR2 YYNGEE.

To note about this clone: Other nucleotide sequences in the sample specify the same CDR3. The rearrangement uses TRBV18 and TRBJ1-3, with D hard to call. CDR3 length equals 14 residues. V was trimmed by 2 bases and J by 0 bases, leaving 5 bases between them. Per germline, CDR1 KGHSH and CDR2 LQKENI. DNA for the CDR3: TGTGCCAGCTCACCAGAGTACTCTGGAAACACCATATATTTT. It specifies CASSPEYSGNTIYF.

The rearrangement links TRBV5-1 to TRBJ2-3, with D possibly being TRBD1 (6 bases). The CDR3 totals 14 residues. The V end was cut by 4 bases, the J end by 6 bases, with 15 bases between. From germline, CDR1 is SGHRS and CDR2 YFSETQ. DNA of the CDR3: TGCGCCAGCAGCAAACGGACAGAAGCGGATACGCAGTATTTT. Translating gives CASSKRTEADTQYF.

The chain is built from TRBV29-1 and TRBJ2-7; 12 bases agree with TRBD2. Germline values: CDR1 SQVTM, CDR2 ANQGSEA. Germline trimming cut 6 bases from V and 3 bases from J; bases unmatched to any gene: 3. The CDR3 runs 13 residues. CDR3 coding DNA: TGCAGCGTCGGACTAGCGGGACTCTACGAGCAGTACTTC. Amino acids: CSVGLAGLYEQYF.

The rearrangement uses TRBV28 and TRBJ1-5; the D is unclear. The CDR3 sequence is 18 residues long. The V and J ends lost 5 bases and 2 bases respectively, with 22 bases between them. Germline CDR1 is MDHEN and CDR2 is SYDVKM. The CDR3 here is CASSAVSLKGYGNQPQHF. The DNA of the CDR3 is TGTGCCAGCAGTGCCGTATCCCTCAAGGGTTATGGCAATCAGCCCCAGCATTTT.

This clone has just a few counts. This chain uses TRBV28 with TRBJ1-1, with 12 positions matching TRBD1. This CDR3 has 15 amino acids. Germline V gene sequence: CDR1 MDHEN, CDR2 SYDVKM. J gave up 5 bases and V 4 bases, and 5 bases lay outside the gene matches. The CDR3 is CASSYPGQGATEAFF. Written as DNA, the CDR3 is TGTGCCAGCAGTTACCCGGGACAGGGGGCAACTGAAGCTTTCTTT.

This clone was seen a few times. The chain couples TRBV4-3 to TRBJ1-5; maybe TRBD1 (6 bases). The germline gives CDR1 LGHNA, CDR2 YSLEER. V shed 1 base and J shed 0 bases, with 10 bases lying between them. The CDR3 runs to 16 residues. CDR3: CASSQVTGDSNQPQHF. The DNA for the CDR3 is TGCGCCAGCAGCCAAGTGACAGGAGATAGCAATCAGCCCCAGCATTTT.

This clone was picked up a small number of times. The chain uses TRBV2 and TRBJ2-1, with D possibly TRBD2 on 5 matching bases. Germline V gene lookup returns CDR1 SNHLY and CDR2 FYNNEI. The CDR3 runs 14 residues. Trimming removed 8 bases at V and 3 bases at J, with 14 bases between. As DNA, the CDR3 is TGTGCCAGCCTCAGCGGAGCCGGCTACAATGAGCAGTTCTTC. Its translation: CASLSGAGYNEQFF.

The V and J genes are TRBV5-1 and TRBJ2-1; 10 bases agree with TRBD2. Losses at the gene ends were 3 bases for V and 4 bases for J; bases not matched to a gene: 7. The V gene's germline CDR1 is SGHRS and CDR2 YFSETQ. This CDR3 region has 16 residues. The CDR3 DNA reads TGCGCCAGCAGCTGGGCCGGGACTAGCGCATACAATGAGCAGTTCTTC. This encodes CASSWAGTSAYNEQFF.

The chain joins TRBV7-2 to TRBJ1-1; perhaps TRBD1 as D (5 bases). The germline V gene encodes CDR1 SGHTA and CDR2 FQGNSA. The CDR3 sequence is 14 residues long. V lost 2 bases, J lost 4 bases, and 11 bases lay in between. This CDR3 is CASSLQWGGTEAFF. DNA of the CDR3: TGTGCCAGCAGCTTACAGTGGGGGGGCACTGAAGCTTTCTTT.

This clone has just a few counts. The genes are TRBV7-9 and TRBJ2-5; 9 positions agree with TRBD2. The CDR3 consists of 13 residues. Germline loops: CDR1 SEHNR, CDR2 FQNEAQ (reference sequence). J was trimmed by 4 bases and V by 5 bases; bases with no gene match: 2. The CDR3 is CASSPTSGETQYF. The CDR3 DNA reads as TGTGCCAGCAGCCCGACTAGCGGAGAGACCCAGTACTTC.

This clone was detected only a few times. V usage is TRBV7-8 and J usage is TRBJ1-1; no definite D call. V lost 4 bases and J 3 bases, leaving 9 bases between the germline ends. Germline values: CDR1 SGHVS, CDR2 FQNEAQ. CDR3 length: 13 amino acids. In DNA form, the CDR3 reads TGTGCCAGCAGCTCAGACACACACACTGAAGCTTTCTTT. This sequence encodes CASSSDTHTEAFF. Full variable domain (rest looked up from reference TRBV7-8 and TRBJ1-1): GAGVSQSPRYKVAKRGQDVALRCDPISGHVSLFWYQQALGQGPEFLTYFQNEAQLDKSGLPSDRFFAERPEGSVSTLKIQRTQQEDSAVYLCASSSDTHTEAFFGQGTRLTVV.

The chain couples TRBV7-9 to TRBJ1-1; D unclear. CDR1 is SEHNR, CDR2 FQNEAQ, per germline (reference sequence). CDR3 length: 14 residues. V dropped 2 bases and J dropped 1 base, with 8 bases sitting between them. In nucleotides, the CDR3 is TGTGCCAGCAGCTTAACCCGAGCGAACACTGAAGCTTTCTTT. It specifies CASSLTRANTEAFF.

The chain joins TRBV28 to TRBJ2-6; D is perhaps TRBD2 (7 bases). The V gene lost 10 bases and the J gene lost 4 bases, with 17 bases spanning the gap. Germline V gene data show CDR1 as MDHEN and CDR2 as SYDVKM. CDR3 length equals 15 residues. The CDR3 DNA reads TGTGCCACCTCCGAGGGGGGGCTAGGGGCCAACGTCCTGACTTTC. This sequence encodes CATSEGGLGANVLTF. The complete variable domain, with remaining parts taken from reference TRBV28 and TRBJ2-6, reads DVKVTQSSRYLVKRTGEKVFLECVQDMDHENMFWYRQDPGLGLRLIYFSYDVKMKEKGDIPEGYSVSREKKERFSLILESASTNQTSMYLCATSEGGLGANVLTFGAGSRLTVL.

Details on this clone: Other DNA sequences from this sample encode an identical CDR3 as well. The CDR3 reads CASSLAGMNTEAFF. The CDR3 DNA sequence: TGCGCCAGCAGCTTGGCAGGGATGAACACTGAAGCTTTCTTT. This rearrangement joins TRBV5-1 to TRBJ1-1; tentative D call: TRBD1 (5 bases). This CDR3 has 14 amino acids. V lost 0 bases and J 0 bases, leaving 6 bases between the germline ends. Germline V gene data show CDR1 as SGHRS and CDR2 as YFSETQ.

Written as DNA, the CDR3 is TGTGCCAGCAGCTTATTGGTCACTAGCGGATACGAGCAGTACTTC. Translated: CASSLLVTSGYEQYF. The chain is built from TRBV7-2 and TRBJ2-7; 8 nucleotides agree with TRBD2. V dropped 2 bases and J dropped 4; count of bases not matched to a gene: 7. Germline assignment: CDR1 SGHTA and CDR2 FQGNSA. The CDR3 spans 15 residues.